A selection of T cell receptor beta chains follows, all from one sample in a study of cytomegalovirus exposure and HLA in healthy donors. Generated by immunoSEQ multiplex PCR, the TCRdb table keeps only in-frame clones and is missing some. The sample includes fewer than 90,000 clones, around 76% of them seen just once. The sequenced sample consisted of PBMCs. These receptors were taken from a man aged 25-40 years in good health and CMV-seropositive. The CDR3 runs from the conserved cysteine through the conserved F or W. The D gene is left open where the match is weak. Clone size is shown for a subset of rows, as once, few, many or a class of expanded clone.

>TRBJ2-3|TRBV10-3|TRBD1|-
TGTGCCATCAGCTCGGGACAGAGTGAAACAGATACGCAGTATTTT
CAISSGQSETDTQYF
>TRBJ2-5|TRBV18|-|-
TGTGCCAGCTCACCGACTCCGCAGGAGACCCAGTACTTC
CASSPTPQETQYF
>TRBJ1-6|TRBV28|-|-
TGTGCCAGCAGGCCCCCGGTATCTAATTCACCCCTCCACTTT
CASRPPVSNSPLHF
>TRBJ2-7|TRBV9|-|-
TGTGCCAGCAGCGTAGAGGGGGAAGGAGAAGCCTACGAGCAGTACTTC
CASSVEGEGEAYEQYF
>TRBJ2-3|TRBV29-1|TRBD2|-
TGCAGCGTTGAAGATCGGGGCGGGGGGTCTGATACGCAGTATTTT
CSVEDRGGGSDTQYF
>TRBJ2-2|TRBV5-6|-|-
TGTGCCAGCAGCTTTGTGGCCATGGGAGCCGGGGAGCTGTTTTTT
CASSFVAMGAGELFF
>TRBJ2-7|TRBV6-5|TRBD2|-
TGTGCCACCGCAGCGGGGGGCCCCCCCTACGAGCAGTACTTC
CATAAGGPPYEQYF
>TRBJ2-1|TRBV10-3|-|once
TGTGCCATCAGTGAGTCTTCGAATGAGCAGTTCTTC
CAISESSNEQFF
>TRBJ1-3|TRBV6-5|-|few
TGTGCCAGCAGTTACATGGGGGGCTCTGGAAACACCATATATTTT
CASSYMGGSGNTIYF
>TRBJ1-5|TRBV6-5|TRBD1|-
TGTGCCAGCAGTGTTCAGGGGGGCGGCAATCAGCCCCAGCATTTT
CASSVQGGGNQPQHF
>TRBJ2-3|TRBV4-2|TRBD2|-
TGTGCCAGCAGCCAGGACATAGCGGGGGGCCCAGATACGCAGTATTTT
CASSQDIAGGPDTQYF
>TRBJ2-1|TRBV14|TRBD2|-
TGTGCCAGCAGCCAAGTAGCGGGGGACTCCTACAATGAGCAGTTCTTC
CASSQVAGDSYNEQFF
>TRBJ1-5|TRBV7-5|-|-
TGTGCCAGAAGCGACCCCACTCAGGGGGAGAGAGACCAGCCCCAGCATTTT
CARSDPTQGERDQPQHF
>TRBJ2-1|TRBV7-8|-|-
TGTGCCAGCAGCAAAAGCGGAAGCTCCTACAATGAGCAGTTCTTC
CASSKSGSSYNEQFF
>TRBJ1-5|TRBV28|-|-
TGTGCCAGCAGTAATCAGGGCAATCAGCCCCAGCATTTT
CASSNQGNQPQHF
>TRBJ1-6|TRBV28|TRBD1|-
TGTGCCAGCAGTTTTGGGACAGGGAATTCACCCCTCCACTTT
CASSFGTGNSPLHF
>TRBJ1-5|TRBV6-1|-|-
TGTGCCAGCAGTGTTCATAGCAATCAGCCCCAGCATTTT
CASSVHSNQPQHF
>TRBJ1-2|TRBV15|-|-
TGTGCCACCAGCAGAGATCTGGCAGATTTAGGCTACACCTTC
CATSRDLADLGYTF
>TRBJ2-3|TRBV6-1|-|-
TGTGCCAGCAGTGTTGAGCGGGCGGTTTTAGATACGCAGTATTTT
CASSVERAVLDTQYF
>TRBJ2-1|TRBV6-1|TRBD2|few
TGTGCCAGCAGTGACTCAGCGGGGTCCTACAATGAGCAGTTCTTC
CASSDSAGSYNEQFF
>TRBJ1-3|TRBV5-1|-|once
TGCGCCAGCAGCTTGGGGACCCGGGACATTCGCTCTGGAAACACCATATATTTT
CASSLGTRDIRSGNTIYF
>TRBJ1-1|TRBV6-5|-|-
TGTGCCAGCAGTTATCCAGGGTCCACTGAAGCTTTCTTT
CASSYPGSTEAFF
>TRBJ1-4|TRBV27|TRBD1|-
TGTGCCAGCAGTCAAACCGGGACAGGGGGGGTAAAATATGAAAAACTGTTTTTT
CASSQTGTGGVKYEKLFF
>TRBJ2-1|TRBV7-2|-|-
TGTGCCAGCAGCTTGCCACACCGTGGGGGACTTCTCTACAATGAGCAGTTCTTC
CASSLPHRGGLLYNEQFF
>TRBJ2-4|TRBV4-3|TRBD1|-
TGCGCCAGCAGCCATCCGGGACAGGGGAACATTCAGTACTTC
CASSHPGQGNIQYF
>TRBJ2-3|TRBV9|-|-
TGTGCCAGCAGCGTACTCGGGGAGCAGTTGGATACGCAGTATTTT
CASSVLGEQLDTQYF
>TRBJ2-7|TRBV5-1|-|-
TGCGCCAGCAGCTTGGAATCCTCAGGGTACGAGCAGTACTTC
CASSLESSGYEQYF
>TRBJ2-3|TRBV28|TRBD1|-
TGTGCCAGCAGTCCGGGACAGGGGCCAGATACGCAGTATTTT
CASSPGQGPDTQYF